Below are 17 T cell receptor beta chains sequenced from a single sample in a study of vaccination and CD4 T cells after COVID-19. The treatment denotes: approximately 10-day PBMC culture with coronavirus spike peptide pools or control peptides (ViraFEST assay). These receptors have no identified antigens. The Oncomine TCR Beta short-read assay was applied to DNA of cultured CD4+ T cells. TCRdb reprocessed the PCR reads with MiXCR, giving one entry per CDR3 protein. Of roughly 14,000 distinct CDR3 sequences in the sample, nearly 35% were seen once. The sample consisted of cultured CD4+ T cells from blood. These receptors all come from a human donor with COVID-19.

This clonotype was recorded a few times. The chain combines TRBV7-9 with TRBJ2-2; 7 bases line up with TRBD2. CDR1 and CDR2 from the germline V gene are SEHNR and FQNEAQ (reference sequence). This CDR3 is built from 16 residues. The V and J ends lost 6 bases and 1 base, in that order; junction bases with no gene match: 8. This chain's CDR3 is CASSLLPGGNTGELFF. The DNA of the CDR3 is TGTGCCAGCAGTTTACTTCCGGGGGGGAACACCGGGGAGCTGTTTTTT.

This chain links TRBV29-1 with TRBJ2-7, with TRBD1 matching 8 bases. V shed 6 bases, J shed 2 bases, and the junction held 6 bases outside the gene matches. The length of the CDR3 is 13 residues. The V gene's germline CDR1 is SQVTM and CDR2 ANQGSEA. In DNA form, the CDR3 reads TGCAGCGTCCGGACAGGGACGGCCTACGAGCAGTACTTC. Translated, it gives CSVRTGTAYEQYF.

The chain employs TRBV7-2 and TRBJ2-7; 8 bases map to TRBD1. Germline assignment: CDR1 SGHTA and CDR2 FQGNSA. The CDR3 runs 14 residues. V shed 3 bases, J shed 7 bases, and the junction held 8 bases outside the gene matches. The CDR3 here is CASSFRDRPAEQYF. DNA for the CDR3: TGTGCCAGCAGCTTCAGGGACAGGCCCGCGGAGCAGTACTTC.

The sample holds a few counts of this clonotype. CDR3 DNA: TGTGCCAGCATCCGGGACAGGGGATCTGAGCAGTACTTC. As protein: CASIRDRGSEQYF. This chain uses TRBV2 with TRBJ2-7; 10 positions match TRBD1. This CDR3 is 13 amino acids long. V trimming: 7 bases; J trimming: 7 bases; junction bases outside the gene matches: 7. CDR1 and CDR2 from the germline V gene are SNHLY and FYNNEI.

This clonotype was counted between two and nine times. CDR3 DNA sequence: TGTGCCAGCAGGCGCTCTGGGCAGGGAAACTACGAGCAGTACTTC. Protein product: CASRRSGQGNYEQYF. This chain uses TRBV6-1 with TRBJ2-7; a weak D match, TRBD1 (5 bases). Trimming removed 6 bases at V and 3 bases at J, with 18 bases between. The CDR3 length is 15 residues. Per the germline V gene, CDR1 is MNHNS and CDR2 is SASEGT.

This chain joins TRBV2 and TRBJ2-7, with 9 bases fitting TRBD1. With 6 bases clipped from V and 5 bases from J, the junction kept 11 bases outside the gene matches. CDR1 is SNHLY, CDR2 FYNNEI, per germline. The CDR3 has 15 amino acids. CDR3 nucleotides: TGTGCCAGCAGGGCCCTCGGGACAGGGAGTCACGAGCAGTACTTC. Translated: CASRALGTGSHEQYF.

This rearrangement joins TRBV28 to TRBJ2-5, with 10 positions matching TRBD1. The length of the CDR3 is 19 residues. The junction had 20 bases not matched to a gene; V was cut back by 5 bases and J by 5 bases. CDR1 and CDR2 (germline): MDHEN, SYDVKM. CDR3 sequence (DNA): TGTGCCAGCAGTCCACGGGGTGGGGACAGGGGCACAGGGAGGGAGACCCAGTACTTC. Amino acids: CASSPRGGDRGTGRETQYF.

The gene calls are TRBV19 and TRBJ1-6, with 7 bases that match TRBD1. Looked up from germline, CDR1 is LNHDA and CDR2 is SQIVND (reference sequence). This CDR3 comprises 16 residues. Losses at the gene ends were 3 bases for V and 10 bases for J; bases not matched to a gene: 12. CDR3 sequence: CASSIHRGQVGSPLHF. In DNA, the CDR3 is TGTGCCAGTAGTATCCACCGTGGACAGGTTGGGTCACCCCTCCACTTT.

The chain uses TRBV4-2 and TRBJ2-1; 9 bases match TRBD2. V trimming: 1 base; J trimming: 8 bases; junction bases outside the gene matches: 6. Looked up from germline, CDR1 is LGHNA and CDR2 is YNFKEQ. The CDR3 contains 15 residues. CDR3 sequence (DNA): TGTGCCAGCAGCCAAGCCCCTAGCGGGGTTGATGAGCAGTTCTTC. It is translated as CASSQAPSGVDEQFF.

This clonotype was recorded a few times. The chain is built from TRBV12-3 or TRBV12-4 and TRBJ1-1, with D maybe TRBD1 (6 bases). This CDR3 spans 15 amino acids. Trimming took off 4 bases at V and 1 base at J, with 13 bases between the two ends. As DNA, the CDR3 is TGTGCCAGCAGTTCGTCCCTCAGGGGGAACACTGAAGCTTTCTTT. It codes for CASSSSLRGNTEAFF.

This clonotype was counted only a few times. V is TRBV6-1 and J is TRBJ1-1, with 7 bases identical to TRBD1. Unmatched junction bases numbered 6, after V lost 0 bases and J lost 2 bases. The germline V gene has CDR1 MNHNS and CDR2 SASEGT. The CDR3 sequence is 16 residues long. The CDR3 bases are TGTGCCAGCAGTGAAGCGGGTGGGACAGTCAACACTGAAGCTTTCTTT. It is translated as CASSEAGGTVNTEAFF.

This clonotype was detected a few times. The gene calls are TRBV11-3 and TRBJ2-3; 12 bases are shared with TRBD2. CDR3 length: 16 amino acids. V dropped 3 bases and J dropped 4; count of bases not matched to a gene: 5. CDR1 is SGHNT, CDR2 YENEEA, per germline. The CDR3 here is CASSFVLAGGSDTQYF. The CDR3 DNA follows: TGTGCCAGCAGCTTCGTTCTAGCGGGGGGGTCAGATACGCAGTATTTT.

This clonotype has just a few counts. The CDR3 here is CSARDPRRDYGYTF. DNA for the CDR3: TGCAGTGCTAGAGATCCCCGCAGAGATTATGGCTACACCTTC. This chain connects TRBV20-1 to TRBJ1-2; D ambiguous. The CDR3 consists of 14 residues. Deletions cut 0 bases from V and 5 bases from J, with 13 bases between. Germline lookup yields CDR1 DFQATT and CDR2 SNEGSKA (reference sequence).

The table lists this clonotype with a few counts. The chain employs TRBV19 and TRBJ1-5, with D perhaps matching TRBD1 (6 bases). Germline CDR1 reads LNHDA; CDR2 reads SQIVND (reference sequence). The CDR3 is made up of 14 amino acids. Trimming removed 5 bases from V and 6 bases from J, with 14 bases in between. The chain's CDR3 is CASSGTHNTQPQHF. For the CDR3, the DNA is TGTGCCAGTAGTGGGACACACAATACTCAGCCCCAGCATTTT.

V usage is TRBV20-1 and J usage is TRBJ2-3; 10 bases line up with TRBD2. With V trimmed by 0 bases and J by 4 bases, 4 bases remained unmatched. The V gene's germline CDR1 is DFQATT and CDR2 SNEGSKA (reference sequence). The CDR3 runs to 15 residues. CDR3 protein: CSAREAGGFADTQYF. The CDR3 DNA follows: TGCAGTGCTAGAGAAGCGGGGGGGTTTGCAGATACGCAGTATTTT.

This clonotype occurred once. The rearrangement links TRBV5-4 to TRBJ2-3; the D gene is possibly TRBD2 (5 bases). The CDR3 has 14 residues. V was clipped by 0 bases and J by 2 bases, with 7 bases between them. Looked up from germline, CDR1 is SGHNT and CDR2 is YYREEE (reference sequence). The CDR3 DNA sequence: TGTGCCAGCAGCTTGGAGCGGAACACAGATACGCAGTATTTT. It yields the protein CASSLERNTDTQYF. Looking up the rest from reference TRBV5-4 and TRBJ2-3 gives the full variable domain: ETGVTQSPTHLIKTRGQQVTLRCSSQSGHNTVSWYQQALGQGPQFIFQYYREEENGRGNFPPRFSGLQFPNYSSELNVNALELDDSALYLCASSLERNTDTQYFGPGTRLTVL.

This clonotype was recorded a few times. The chain combines TRBV15 with TRBJ1-4, with D maybe TRBD1 (6 bases). Per germline, CDR1 LNHNV and CDR2 YYDKDF (reference sequence). The CDR3 is made up of 14 amino acids. Trimming left V 1 base short and J 10 bases short, with 13 bases between. The CDR3 reads CATSRGAGDGKLFF. CDR3 bases: TGTGCCACCAGCAGAGGGGCAGGGGATGGAAAACTGTTTTTT.